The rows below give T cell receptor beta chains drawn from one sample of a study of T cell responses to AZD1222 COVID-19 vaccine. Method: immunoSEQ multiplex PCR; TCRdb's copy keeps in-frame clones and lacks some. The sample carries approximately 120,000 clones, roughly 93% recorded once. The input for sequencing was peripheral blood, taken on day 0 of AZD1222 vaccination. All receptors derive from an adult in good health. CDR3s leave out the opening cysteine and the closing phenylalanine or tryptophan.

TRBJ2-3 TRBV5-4 ASSSYRGTDTQY
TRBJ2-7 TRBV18 ASSPDRDSYEQY
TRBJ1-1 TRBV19 ASSMQTGGRNLQLMNTEAF
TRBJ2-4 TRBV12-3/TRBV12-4 ASTLNLDFFQY
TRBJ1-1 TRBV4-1 ASSQAPGQGRTEAF
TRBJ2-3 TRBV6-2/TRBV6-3 ASSSPGLAGLTDTQY
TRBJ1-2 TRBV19 ASIPRPGHLYGYT
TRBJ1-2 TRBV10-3 AISESKAGAHGYT
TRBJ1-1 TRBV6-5 ASSYFAEAF
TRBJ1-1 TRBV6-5 ASSWSLAQTRAEAF
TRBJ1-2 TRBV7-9 ASSQHDRVFNYGYT
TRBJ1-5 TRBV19 ASSLQALNQPQH
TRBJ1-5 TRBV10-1 ASSESERDNQPQH
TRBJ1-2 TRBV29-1 SVEKNAGGGAAGGYGYT
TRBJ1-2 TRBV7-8 ASSLIGWTGRSYT
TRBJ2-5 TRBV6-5 ASSPRRSQETQY
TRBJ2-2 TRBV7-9 ASSSVGIGELF
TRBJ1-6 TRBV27 ASRPGVLGSPLH
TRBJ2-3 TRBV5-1 ASSLTGSVDTQY
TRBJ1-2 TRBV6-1 ASSDVGASDFA
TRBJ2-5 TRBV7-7 ASSLAGAQETQY
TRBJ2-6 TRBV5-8 ASSLLSTGTGANVLT
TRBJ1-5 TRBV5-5 ASSWGQGSNQPQH
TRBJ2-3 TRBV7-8 ASSPTIHVGTQY
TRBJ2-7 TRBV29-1 SVEGRLAGEQY
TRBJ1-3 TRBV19 ASPDGNTIY
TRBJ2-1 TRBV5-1 ASSWGLAGGVGEQF
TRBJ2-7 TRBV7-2 ASSLFGTPYEQY
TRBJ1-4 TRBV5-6 ASSLDSEGEKLF
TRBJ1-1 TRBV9 ASSVGGWESTEAF
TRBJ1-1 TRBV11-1 ASSPMALNTEAF
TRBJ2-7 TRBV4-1 ASSQVATGIYEQY
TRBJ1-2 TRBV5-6 ASSLTGTDYGYT
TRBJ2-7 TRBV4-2 ASSQDGASGGYEQY
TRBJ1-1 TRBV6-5 ASSPPGGAQG
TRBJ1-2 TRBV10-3 ASDWEGEGNYGYT
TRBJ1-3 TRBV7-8 ASSHAGNTIY
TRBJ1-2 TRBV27 ASSLLGGRTLTTGYT
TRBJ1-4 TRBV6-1 ASSDIGTSEKLF
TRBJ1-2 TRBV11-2 ASSLSGRGYWGYT
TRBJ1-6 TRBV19 ASIPGLVTYNSPLH
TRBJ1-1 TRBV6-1 ASSENRNTEAF
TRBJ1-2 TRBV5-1 ASSLEQGLYGYT
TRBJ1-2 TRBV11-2 ASSPGGLGIFGYT
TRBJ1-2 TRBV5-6 ASSLTTVLDYGYT
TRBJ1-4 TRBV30 AWSSGQLNEKLF
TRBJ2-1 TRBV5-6 ASSSYNEQF
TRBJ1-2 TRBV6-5 ASSYKGARGYT
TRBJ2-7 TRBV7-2 ASSLVDGGGAYEQY
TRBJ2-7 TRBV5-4 ASSSGPGEQY
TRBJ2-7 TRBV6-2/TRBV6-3 ASSYEGGGYEQY
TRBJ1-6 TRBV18 ASSPEGQGSPLH
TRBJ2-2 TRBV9 ASSPRLAENTGELF
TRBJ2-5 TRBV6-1 ASSEGKGYQETQY
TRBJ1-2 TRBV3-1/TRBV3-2 ASSQGTESRGYT
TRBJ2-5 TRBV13 ASSSNKQGQETQY
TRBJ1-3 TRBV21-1 ASSSPGASLSGNTIY
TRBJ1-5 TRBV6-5 ASSTRDRDNQPQH